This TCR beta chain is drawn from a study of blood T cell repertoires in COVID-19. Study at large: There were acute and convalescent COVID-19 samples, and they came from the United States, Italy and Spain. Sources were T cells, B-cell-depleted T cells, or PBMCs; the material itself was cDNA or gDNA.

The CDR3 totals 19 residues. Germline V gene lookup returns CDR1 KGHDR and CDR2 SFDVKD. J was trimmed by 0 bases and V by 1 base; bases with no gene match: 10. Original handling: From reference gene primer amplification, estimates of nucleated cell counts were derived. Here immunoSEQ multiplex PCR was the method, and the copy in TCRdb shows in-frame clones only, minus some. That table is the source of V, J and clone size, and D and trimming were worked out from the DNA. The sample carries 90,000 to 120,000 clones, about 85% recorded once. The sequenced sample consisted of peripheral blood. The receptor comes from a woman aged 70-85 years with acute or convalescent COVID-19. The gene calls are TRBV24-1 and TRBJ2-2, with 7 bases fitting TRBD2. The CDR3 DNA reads TGTGCCACCAGTGATTTCCCTCAGAAGACTAGCCCGAACACCGGGGAGCTGTTTTTT. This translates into CATSDFPQKTSPNTGELFF.